What follows are 7 T cell receptor beta chains derived from one specimen sequenced in a study of blood T cell repertoires in COVID-19. Profiling relied on immunoSEQ multiplex PCR, and the TCRdb table lists in-frame clones only, not all of them. The sample yields some 220,000 clones, about 80% seen once. Sequencing was performed on peripheral blood. These receptors originate from a woman aged 60 to 75 with acute or convalescent COVID-19.

This clone was observed a handful of times. The rearrangement uses TRBV28 and TRBJ1-4, with D maybe TRBD1 (6 bases). Trimming cost V 4 bases and J 8 bases, with 17 bases left between them. CDR1 MDHEN and CDR2 SYDVKM come from the germline V gene. The CDR3 length is 15 residues. The CDR3 region has the DNA TGTGCCAGCAGTTCCGGACAGAACCGCGGAGAAAAACTGTTTTTT. This gives the protein CASSSGQNRGEKLFF.

The chain uses TRBV4-3 and TRBJ1-1, with 8 bases fitting TRBD1. The CDR3 consists of 14 residues. The germline V gene encodes CDR1 LGHNA and CDR2 YSLEER. J lost 4 bases, V lost 5 bases, and 6 bases had no gene match. The CDR3 sequence: CASSDQGAVTEAFF. DNA for the CDR3: TGCGCCAGCAGCGACCAGGGGGCGGTCACTGAAGCTTTCTTT.

The genes are TRBV6-5 and TRBJ1-4; D call uncertain. This CDR3 spans 13 amino acids. Germline CDR1 MNHEY, CDR2 SVGAGI. The germline V and J ends were trimmed by 5 bases and 5 bases, with 9 bases remaining between them. This CDR3 is CASSRNMNEKLFF. The CDR3 DNA sequence: TGTGCCAGCAGTCGAAACATGAATGAAAAACTGTTTTTT.

V usage is TRBV4-1 and J usage is TRBJ2-1; 12 bases line up with TRBD2. The CDR3 extends over 15 amino acids. V shed 2 bases, J shed 8 bases, and the junction held 4 bases outside the gene matches. Looked up from germline, CDR1 is MGHRA and CDR2 is YSYEKL. CDR3 DNA: TGCGCCAGCAGCCAACTAGCGGGGGGGCAGGATGAGCAGTTCTTC. It is translated as CASSQLAGGQDEQFF.

The CDR3 nucleotides are TGTGCCTGGAGTGTACGGGGCAGGGGAAACTATGGCTACACCTTC. Translating it yields CAWSVRGRGNYGYTF. The genes are TRBV30 and TRBJ1-2; TRBD1 is a possible D gene (6 bases). Per the germline V gene, CDR1 is GTSNPN and CDR2 is SVGIG (reference sequence). The CDR3 length is 15 residues. The V end lost 0 bases, the J end lost 2 bases, and 13 bases lay between the germline ends. The variable domain in full, completed from reference TRBV30 and TRBJ1-2, reads SQTIHQWPATLVQPVGSPLSLECTVEGTSNPNLYWYRQAAGRGLQLLFYSVGIGQISSEVPQNLSASRPQDRQFILSSKKLLLSDSGFYLCAWSVRGRGNYGYTFGSGTRLTVV.

The chain has TRBV6-5 and TRBJ1-1; tentative D call: TRBD1 (5 bases). The germline V and J ends were trimmed by 6 bases and 0 bases, with 14 bases remaining between them. Germline CDR1 MNHEY, CDR2 SVGAGI. The CDR3 contains 15 residues. CDR3 sequence (DNA): TGTGCCAGCAGCCTGAGAACAGGACTGAACACTGAAGCTTTCTTT. Residues: CASSLRTGLNTEAFF.

The rearrangement links TRBV20-1 to TRBJ1-2; D may be TRBD1 (6 bases). V was pared by 6 bases and J by 6 bases, with 14 bases between. Germline CDR1 and CDR2: DFQATT and SNEGSKA (reference sequence). The CDR3 is 12 residues long. As DNA, the CDR3 is TGCAGTGCGAGTGGGGGGCTCCATGGCTACACCTTC. Protein: CSASGGLHGYTF.